The sequence of this TCR beta chain was determined in a study of T cells in Graves' hyperthyroidism and ophthalmopathy. Regions amplified from RNA transcripts were the TCR beta CDR3 regions. HTBI primers were employed in a first-round RT-PCR of the TCR CDR3. From the multiplex PCR reads, TCRdb called clonotypes with MiXCR, one entry per CDR3 protein. The sample holds 500,000 to 600,000 distinct CDR3 sequences, just under 20% seen once. With 4 bases removed from V and 2 bases from J, the gap between germline ends came to 14 bases. CDR3 length: 15 residues. The germline V gene encodes CDR1 SGHRS and CDR2 YFSETQ.

Sequenced input: blood. The chain is built from TRBV5-1 and TRBJ2-3; no reliable D call. The TCR was taken from a man aged 35-49 years with Graves' ophthalmopathy. The CDR3 loop reads CASSAEHGHTDTQYF. The CDR3, as DNA: TGCGCCAGCAGCGCGGAACACGGCCACACAGATACGCAGTATTTT.